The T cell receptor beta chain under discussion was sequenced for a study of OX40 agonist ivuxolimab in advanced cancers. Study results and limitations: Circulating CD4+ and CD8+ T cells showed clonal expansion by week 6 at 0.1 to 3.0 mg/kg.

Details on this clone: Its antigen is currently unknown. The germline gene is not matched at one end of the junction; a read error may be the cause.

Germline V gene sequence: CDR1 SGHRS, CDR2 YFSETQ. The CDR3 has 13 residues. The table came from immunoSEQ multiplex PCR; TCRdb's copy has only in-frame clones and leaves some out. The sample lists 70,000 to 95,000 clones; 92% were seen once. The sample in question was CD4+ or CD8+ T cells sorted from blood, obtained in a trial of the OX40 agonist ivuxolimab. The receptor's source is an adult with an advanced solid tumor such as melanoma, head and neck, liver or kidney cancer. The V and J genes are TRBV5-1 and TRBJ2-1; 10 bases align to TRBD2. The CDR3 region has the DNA TGCGCCAGCAGCCAAGACCTAGCGGGGGCGAGGATCTTC. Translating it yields CASSQDLAGARIF.